Listed here are 22 T cell receptor beta chains from one sample, sequenced in a study of cytomegalovirus exposure and HLA in healthy donors. Only in-frame clones appear in the TCRdb table, and some are missing; sequencing was by immunoSEQ multiplex PCR. The sample records some 86,000 clones, roughly 93% being singletons. Material: PBMCs. Source of these receptors: a woman aged 30 to 39 in good health and CMV-seronegative.

The chain combines TRBV5-1 with TRBJ1-1, with TRBD1 matching 9 bases. V dropped 0 bases and J dropped 4; count of bases not matched to a gene: 1. Germline V gene sequence: CDR1 SGHRS, CDR2 YFSETQ. CDR3 length equals 14 residues. The CDR3 reads CASSLDRGPTEAFF. CDR3 DNA: TGCGCCAGCAGCTTGGACAGGGGGCCCACTGAAGCTTTCTTT.

The V call is TRBV5-6, the J call TRBJ2-7; tentatively, D is TRBD2 (5 bases). Germline-derived CDR1 and CDR2 are SGHDT and YYEEEE. Deletions cut 4 bases from V and 2 bases from J, with 7 bases between. The CDR3 extends over 12 amino acids. CDR3 sequence (DNA): TGTGCCAGCAGCGACGGGGCCTACGAGCAGTACTTC. It specifies CASSDGAYEQYF.

The chain links TRBV15 to TRBJ2-5, with 9 bases identical to TRBD1. J gave up 5 bases and V 3 bases, and 4 bases lay outside the gene matches. This CDR3 region has 14 residues. Germline CDR1 reads LNHNV; CDR2 reads YYDKDF (reference sequence). CDR3 in DNA: TGTGCCACCAGCAGGAGGACAGGGGCGGAGACCCAGTACTTC. Translation: CATSRRTGAETQYF. Full variable domain (remainder filled in from reference TRBV15 and TRBJ2-5): DAMVIQNPRYQVTQFGKPVTLSCSQTLNHNVMYWYQQKSSQAPKLLFHYYDKDFNNEADTPDNFQSRRPNTSFCFLDIRSPGLGDTAMYLCATSRRTGAETQYFGPGTRLLVL.

V and J are TRBV28 and TRBJ2-7; TRBD1 matches at 12 bases. The V gene's germline CDR1 is MDHEN and CDR2 SYDVKM. With 5 bases clipped from V and 5 bases from J, the junction kept 7 bases outside the gene matches. CDR3 length: 15 amino acids. The CDR3 bases are TGTGCCAGCAGTCCGTCGGGACAGGGGGCCCACGAGCAGTACTTC. This encodes CASSPSGQGAHEQYF.

Written as DNA, the CDR3 is TGTGCCAGCAGCCAAGAGGGATGGGACACAAAGAGGAGTACCTACGAGCAGTACTTC. It translates to CASSQEGWDTKRSTYEQYF. The V and J genes are TRBV14 and TRBJ2-7, with a tentative D call TRBD1 (6 bases). CDR1 is SGHDN and CDR2 is FVKESK in the germline V gene. V gave up 0 bases and J gave up 2 bases, with 23 bases separating them. This CDR3 has 19 residues. Full variable domain (remainder filled in from reference TRBV14 and TRBJ2-7): EAGVTQFPSHSVIEKGQTVTLRCDPISGHDNLYWYRRVMGKEIKFLLHFVKESKQDESGMPNNRFLAERTGGTYSTLKVQPAELEDSGVYFCASSQEGWDTKRSTYEQYFGPGTRLTVT.

V and J are TRBV7-9 and TRBJ1-1; D gene uncertain. V lost 1 base and J lost 0, with 18 bases in between. The CDR3 consists of 18 residues. Germline values: CDR1 SEHNR, CDR2 FQNEAQ (reference sequence). The CDR3 sequence: CASSLGYETRTLNTEAFF. The CDR3, as DNA: TGTGCCAGCAGCTTAGGGTACGAAACAAGAACGCTGAACACTGAAGCTTTCTTT. Looking up the rest from reference TRBV7-9 and TRBJ1-1 gives the full variable domain: DTGVSQNPRHKITKRGQNVTFRCDPISEHNRLYWYRQTLGQGPEFLTYFQNEAQLEKSRLLSDRFSAERPKGSFSTLEIQRTEQGDSAMYLCASSLGYETRTLNTEAFFGQGTRLTVV.

Regarding this clone: One end of the junction varies from germline; a read error may be responsible. V is TRBV28 and J is TRBJ2-7, with D maybe TRBD2 (6 bases). The CDR3 contains 14 residues. Germline lookup yields CDR1 MDHEN and CDR2 SYDVKM. The CDR3 bases are TGTGCTAGCAGCCCCCCCCGCGGGGCCTACGAGCAGTACTTC. As protein: CASSPPRGAYEQYF.

The gene calls are TRBV2 and TRBJ1-1, with 10 bases fitting TRBD1. V lost 5 bases, J lost 2 bases, and 2 bases stayed unmatched. The CDR3 length is 14 residues. Germline CDR1 and CDR2: SNHLY and FYNNEI. The CDR3 region is CASSRQGANTEAFF. As DNA, the CDR3 is TGTGCCAGCAGTAGACAGGGGGCTAACACTGAAGCTTTCTTT.

The chain combines TRBV19 with TRBJ2-7, with 10 bases aligning to TRBD1. The V gene end was trimmed by 4 bases and the J gene end by 2 bases; junction bases not matched to a gene: 2. This CDR3 spans 14 amino acids. Germline V gene sequence: CDR1 LNHDA, CDR2 SQIVND (reference sequence). The CDR3 region is CASSTGQGAYEQYF. In DNA, the CDR3 is TGTGCCAGTAGTACCGGACAGGGGGCCTACGAGCAGTACTTC.

This chain links TRBV30 with TRBJ1-2; 11 bases are shared with TRBD1. After removal of 3 bases from V and 6 bases from J, the junction contained 12 bases not matched to a gene. Germline V gives CDR1 GTSNPN, CDR2 SVGIG (reference sequence). The CDR3 runs to 16 residues. CDR3 protein: CAWSVTVSGQGDGYTF. In DNA, the CDR3 is TGTGCCTGGAGCGTCACGGTGTCGGGACAGGGGGATGGCTACACCTTC.

CDR3 DNA: TGTGCCTTGGGACAGCGTAACCAGCCCCAGCATTTT. This gives the protein CALGQRNQPQHF. The chain is built from TRBV30 and TRBJ1-5; 7 bases match TRBD1. This CDR3 spans 12 amino acids. V trimming: 7 bases; J trimming: 7 bases; junction bases outside the gene matches: 7. Looked up from germline, CDR1 is GTSNPN and CDR2 is SVGIG (reference sequence). The entire variable domain, with the rest obtained from reference TRBV30 and TRBJ1-5, is as follows: SQTIHQWPATLVQPVGSPLSLECTVEGTSNPNLYWYRQAAGRGLQLLFYSVGIGQISSEVPQNLSASRPQDRQFILSSKKLLLSDSGFYLCALGQRNQPQHFGDGTRLSIL.

The V call is TRBV18, the J call TRBJ1-1, with D perhaps matching TRBD1 (6 bases). Germline lookup yields CDR1 KGHSH and CDR2 LQKENI. This CDR3 region has 16 residues. V shed 2 bases and J shed 1 base, with 14 bases lying between them. CDR3: CASSPVRGAGNTEAFF. In nucleotides, the CDR3 is TGTGCCAGCTCACCAGTACGGGGGGCCGGGAACACTGAAGCTTTCTTT.

The chain recombines TRBV11-3 with TRBJ2-2, with a weak D call TRBD1 (6 bases). The CDR3 has 13 residues. The V end lost 4 bases, the J end lost 6 bases, and 9 bases lay between the germline ends. The germline gives CDR1 SGHNT, CDR2 YENEEA. CDR3 residues: CASSYGGPGELFF. CDR3 in DNA: TGTGCCAGCAGCTATGGGGGCCCCGGGGAGCTGTTTTTT. Full variable domain (missing parts from reference TRBV11-3 and TRBJ2-2): EAGVVQSPRYKIIEKKQPVAFWCNPISGHNTLYWYLQNLGQGPELLIRYENEEAVDDSQLPKDRFSAERLKGVDSTLKIQPAELGDSAVYLCASSYGGPGELFFGEGSRLTVL.

This clone was seen a single time. The chain is built from TRBV28 and TRBJ1-2, with D possibly TRBD1 on 6 matching bases. Germline CDR1 MDHEN, CDR2 SYDVKM. The CDR3 is 16 residues long. Trimming cost V 5 bases and J 8 bases, with 24 bases left between them. The CDR3 region has the DNA TGTGCCAGCAGTGAAACAGGGACCTTAAAAATATGGGGCTACACCTTC. Residues: CASSETGTLKIWGYTF.

The chain recombines TRBV7-2 with TRBJ1-2, with a possible D match to TRBD1 (6 bases). Germline values: CDR1 SGHTA, CDR2 FQGNSA. With 2 bases removed from V and 4 bases from J, the gap between germline ends came to 17 bases. The CDR3 spans 16 residues. Written as DNA, the CDR3 is TGTGCCAGCAGCTTAACAGGGTTGGGTCCTGTCTATGGCTACACCTTC. Translating it yields CASSLTGLGPVYGYTF.

For the CDR3, the DNA is TGCGCCAGCAGCAGTCCTACAGGGTCCTCTAACTATGGCTACACCTTC. Its protein product is CASSSPTGSSNYGYTF. The J gene is TRBJ1-2, the V gene TRBV4-1; tentative D call: TRBD1 (6 bases). There are 16 residues in the CDR3. CDR1 and CDR2 (germline): MGHRA, YSYEKL. Trimming took 5 bases from V and 0 from J, leaving 16 bases between them.

The genes are TRBV4-3 and TRBJ2-4, with 9 bases fitting TRBD1. The CDR3 loop spans 14 amino acids. J gave up 16 bases and V 4 bases, and 14 bases lay outside the gene matches. The germline V gene encodes CDR1 LGHNA and CDR2 YSLEER. This CDR3 reads CASSRDLGQGLRYF. The CDR3 DNA sequence: TGCGCCAGCAGCCGAGACCTAGGACAGGGGTTAAGATACTTC.

Comments on this clone: One junction end does not reproduce the germline sequence, and a read error may be involved. The rearrangement uses TRBV6-1 and TRBJ2-7; D may be TRBD2 (6 bases). The germline V gene has CDR1 MNHNS and CDR2 SASEGT. This CDR3 contains 13 residues. CDR3 bases: TGTGCCAGCAGTGATTCGATATTGGGGAGGTGGATCTTC. The encoded protein is CASSDSILGRWIF.

The chain links TRBV5-1 to TRBJ2-5; 15 bases align to TRBD2. J gave up 5 bases and V 4 bases, and 9 bases lay outside the gene matches. The CDR3 has 17 residues. Germline V CDR1 and CDR2: SGHRS, YFSETQ. CDR3 protein: CASSLRTSGGAEETQYF. DNA of the CDR3: TGCGCCAGCAGCCTAAGGACTAGCGGGGGGGCCGAGGAGACCCAGTACTTC.

The V gene is TRBV1, the J gene TRBJ1-1. TRBV1 is designated a pseudogene. This CDR3 comprises 17 residues. The CDR3 DNA reads as TGCACCAGCAGCCTAGCACTAGGAGTGGTTATGAACACTGAAGCTTTCTTT. It codes for CTSSLALGVVMNTEAFF.

This chain joins TRBV7-2 and TRBJ2-7, with a weak D call TRBD2 (7 bases). CDR1 and CDR2 from the germline V gene are SGHTA and FQGNSA. V lost 2 bases, J lost 7 bases, and 21 bases lay in between. The CDR3 runs to 16 residues. CDR3 amino acids: CASSLWGGGPSREQYF. In DNA, the CDR3 is TGTGCCAGCAGCTTATGGGGGGGCGGGCCTTCGCGGGAGCAGTACTTC.

The rearrangement joins TRBV6-5 to TRBJ2-5; weak D call: TRBD1 (6 bases). Looked up from germline, CDR1 is MNHEY and CDR2 is SVGAGI. V dropped 5 bases and J dropped 7 bases, with 8 bases sitting between them. This CDR3 is built from 11 residues. CDR3 sequence reads: CASSIGGTQYF. Here the CDR3 DNA reads TGTGCCAGCAGTATAGGGGGGACCCAGTACTTC.